This section outlines one T cell receptor (beta chain) sequence together with its context. Germline V gives CDR1 SNHLY, CDR2 FYNNEI. After removal of 6 bases from V and 3 bases from J, the junction contained 5 bases not matched to a gene. The CDR3 has 14 amino acids. The data were obtained in a study of blood T cell repertoires in COVID-19. Original processing methods: Scientists estimated how many nucleated cells there were by amplifying reference gene primers. Measured with immunoSEQ multiplex PCR; TCRdb has only the in-frame clones, and not every one. V and J calls and clone size come straight from that table; D and trimming were deduced from the DNA. In the table there are 200,000 to 250,000 clones, around 92% of which are singletons.

The sample taken for sequencing was peripheral blood. V gene TRBV2 combines with J gene TRBJ2-1, with TRBD1 identical over 7 bases. The receptor was derived from a man younger than 40 with acute or convalescent COVID-19. CDR3 bases: TGTGCCAGCAGGTTAGGGACAGACTACAATGAGCAGTTCTTC. It yields the protein CASRLGTDYNEQFF.